The rows below give T cell receptor beta chains drawn from one sample of a study of blood T cell repertoires in COVID-19. Clones were read by immunoSEQ multiplex PCR, and TCRdb kept only the in-frame ones, dropping some. In the table there are approximately 160,000 clones, 86% of which are singletons. The material sequenced was peripheral blood. The receptors come from a man aged 50-59 years with active or convalescent COVID-19. Each CDR3 is given with its conserved first and last residue. D genes are given only for firm matches. The size field is filled for only some rows; it gives once, few, many or a size class.

clone_size j_call d_call v_call cdr3_nt cdr3_aa
. TRBJ2-1 TRBD2 TRBV29-1 TGCAGCGCTCTATTAGCGGGGTCCTACAATGAGCAGTTCTTC CSALLAGSYNEQFF
. TRBJ2-5 . TRBV6-2/TRBV6-3 TGTGCCAGCAGTTCCTTAGCGGCCGCCTACCAAGAGACCCAGTACTTC CASSSLAAAYQETQYF
once TRBJ2-1 TRBD1 TRBV7-2 TGTGCCAGCAGCCAGGGACAGAACTCCTACAATGAGCAGTTCTTC CASSQGQNSYNEQFF
. TRBJ2-5 TRBD2 TRBV7-9 TGTGCCAGCAGCTTATGGGCGGGGGGGGCCCAAGAGACCCAGTACTTC CASSLWAGGAQETQYF
. TRBJ2-2 TRBD2 TRBV5-6 TGTGCCAGCAGCTTGACTAGCGGAGCGATCGGGGAGCTGTTTTTT CASSLTSGAIGELFF
. TRBJ2-2 . TRBV12-5 TGTGCTAGTGGTCCGACAGGGAACACCGGGGAGCTGTTTTTT CASGPTGNTGELFF
. TRBJ2-5 . TRBV5-1 TGCGCCAGCAGCTTGAAGCGGGAGACCCAGTACTTC CASSLKRETQYF
. TRBJ2-1 TRBD1 TRBV2 TGTGCCAGCAGTGAAAGGGGGCTTACCGACAATGAGCAGTTCTTC CASSERGLTDNEQFF
. TRBJ1-2 TRBD1 TRBV6-1 TGTGCCAGCAGTGGGGGACAGGGGTCCCTTAACTATGGCTACACCTTC CASSGGQGSLNYGYTF
once TRBJ1-2 TRBD1 TRBV27 TGTGCCAGCAGTTTATCCCGGGACAGGTTATCATATGGCTACACCTTC CASSLSRDRLSYGYTF
. TRBJ2-7 . TRBV7-2 TGTGCCAGCAGCTTAGTGACCGGACAGCGCCACGAGCAGTACTTC CASSLVTGQRHEQYF
few TRBJ2-2 . TRBV6-6 TGTGCCACAGGTCCGAACACCGGGGAGCTGTTTTTT CATGPNTGELFF
. TRBJ1-3 TRBD1 TRBV24-1 TGTGCCACCAGTGATCCGCCAAATTCGGACAGGACTGGAAACACCATATATTTT CATSDPPNSDRTGNTIYF
. TRBJ2-5 TRBD1 TRBV2 TGTGCCAGCACTCCAGGACAGGGGCGAGTTCGGATCCAAGAGACCCAGTACTTC CASTPGQGRVRIQETQYF
. TRBJ2-7 . TRBV6-2/TRBV6-3 TGTGCCAGCAGTCGACAGATACACTACGAGCAGTACTTC CASSRQIHYEQYF
. TRBJ2-5 TRBD2 TRBV7-6 TGTGCCAGCAGCCGTGACGCGACTAGCGGGGGGTCCCAAGAGACCCAGTACTTC CASSRDATSGGSQETQYF
. TRBJ1-5 TRBD1 TRBV9 TGTGCCAGCAGCACCGGACAGGGGCGGGATCAGCCCCAGCATTTT CASSTGQGRDQPQHF
. TRBJ1-2 . TRBV12-3/TRBV12-4 TGTGCCAGCAGGGAGGTCTATGGCTACACCTTC CASREVYGYTF
. TRBJ2-7 TRBD1 TRBV3-1/TRBV3-2 TGTGCCAGCAGCTTAGGGACAGGGGGACCCTACGAGCAGTACTTC CASSLGTGGPYEQYF
. TRBJ2-1 TRBD2 TRBV5-1 TGCGCCAGCAGTTTGGTAGCGGGGGGGCCCTACAATGAGCAGTTCTTC CASSLVAGGPYNEQFF
. TRBJ2-3 TRBD2 TRBV6-4 TGTGCCAGCAGTCCAGGACTAGCCACAGATACGCAGTATTTT CASSPGLATDTQYF
. TRBJ1-5 . TRBV19 TGTGCCAGTAGTATCCCGATTGGTGGTGGGACTAACAATCAGCCCCAGCATTTT CASSIPIGGGTNNQPQHF
. TRBJ2-7 . TRBV10-3 TGTGCCATCAGTGACCCTGTGGGAGGCTACGAGCAGTACTTC CAISDPVGGYEQYF
. TRBJ2-7 TRBD2 TRBV7-9 TGTGCCAGCAGCCCTAGCGGGACGGATTCCTACGAGCAGTACTTC CASSPSGTDSYEQYF
. TRBJ1-2 . TRBV20-1 TGCAGTGCTAGTACGGCGCAGGGCGGCTACACCTTC CSASTAQGGYTF
. TRBJ1-2 . TRBV7-2 TGTGCCAGCAGTTCCGCGGGTCTATGGGGTGGCTACACCTTC CASSSAGLWGGYTF
. TRBJ1-1 . TRBV5-1 TGCGCCAGCAGCTTGGAAGTCCCCCGGTCCAATGAAGCTTTCTTT CASSLEVPRSNEAFF
. TRBJ2-7 . TRBV5-5 TGTGCCAGCAGCTTGGCGGCAGGGACAACCTACGAGCAGTACTTC CASSLAAGTTYEQYF
. TRBJ1-1 . TRBV4-3 TGCGCCAGCAGCCAAGATCTTAGGGGGGGGAACACTGAAGCTTTCTTT CASSQDLRGGNTEAFF
. TRBJ2-2 . TRBV23-1 TGCGCCAGCAGCATCGGACAGCACACCGGGGAGCTGTTTTTT CASSIGQHTGELFF
. TRBJ2-2 . TRBV2 TGTGCCAGCAATCAGGCGAACACCGGGGAGCTGTTTTTT CASNQANTGELFF
once TRBJ1-5 . TRBV10-3 TGTGCCATCAGTGACGGCAATCAGCCCCAGCATTTT CAISDGNQPQHF
once TRBJ2-2 TRBD1 TRBV18 TGTGCCAGCTCACCACTACAGGGGGCTGATACCGGGGAGCTGTTTTTT CASSPLQGADTGELFF
. TRBJ1-6 . TRBV4-2 TGTGCCAGCAGCCAAGAATTAACAGGGTCCTCACCCCTCCACTTT CASSQELTGSSPLHF
. TRBJ2-1 . TRBV6-5 TGTGCCAGCAGTTACGACGCAGGGGTCTACAATGAGCAGTTCTTC CASSYDAGVYNEQFF
. TRBJ2-2 TRBD2 TRBV11-1 TGTGCCAGCAGCTTACCTAGCGGGAGGATCACCGGGGAGCTGTTTTTT CASSLPSGRITGELFF
. TRBJ2-7 . TRBV7-8 TGTGCCAGCAGCGTACCCGGGGAGGCCGAGCAGTACTTC CASSVPGEAEQYF
. TRBJ2-3 . TRBV5-5 TGTGCCAGCAGTTCTACCACAGATACGCAGTATTTT CASSSTTDTQYF
. TRBJ2-7 . TRBV5-1 TGCGCCAGCTCCAGAGACAACTACGAGCAGTACTTC CASSRDNYEQYF
once TRBJ1-5 . TRBV6-5 TGTGCCAGCAGTCCCCGGTGGGGGCAGGATCAGCCCCAGCATTTT CASSPRWGQDQPQHF
. TRBJ2-1 TRBD2 TRBV30 TGTGCCTGGAGTGTACTCACAGTGAAGAGCGGGAGGGATCAATTCTTC CAWSVLTVKSGRDQFF
once TRBJ1-4 TRBD1 TRBV6-5 TGTGCCAGCAAGGACAGGATTTCTAATGAAAAACTGTTTTTT CASKDRISNEKLFF
. TRBJ1-4 . TRBV6-5 TGTGCCAGCAGGGCCTCGTGGGGGGTTAATGAAAAACTGTTTTTT CASRASWGVNEKLFF
. TRBJ1-6 . TRBV5-6 TGTGCCAGCAGCTTGGGACAGTCTTATAATTCACCCCTCCACTTT CASSLGQSYNSPLHF
. TRBJ2-7 . TRBV6-5 TGTGCCAGCAGTTACTCGTTTCAGTCCTACGAGCAGTACTTC CASSYSFQSYEQYF
. TRBJ1-5 TRBD1 TRBV19 TGTGCCAGTAGTCTCACAGGGGGCAATCAGCCCCAGCATTTT CASSLTGGNQPQHF
. TRBJ1-2 TRBD1 TRBV24-1 TGTGCCACCAGTGATCCCAACAGGGGAGCTAACTATGGCTACACCTTC CATSDPNRGANYGYTF
. TRBJ2-7 . TRBV19 TGTGCCAGTATCCCCAACAGGGGGGGCGAGCAGTACTTC CASIPNRGGEQYF
few TRBJ1-2 . TRBV18 TGTGCCAGCTCAGTGGACTTTTCCTATGGCTACACCTTC CASSVDFSYGYTF
. TRBJ1-1 . TRBV7-9 TGTGCCAGCAGCTTACTGGACATGAACACTGAAGCTTTCTTT CASSLLDMNTEAFF
. TRBJ1-5 . TRBV28 TGTGCCAGCAGTTTAGGTCAGGGGCCCGGGCCCCAGCATTTT CASSLGQGPGPQHF
. TRBJ1-4 . TRBV21-1 TGTGCCAGCAGCACCGGCGCAGGGCCAACTAATGAAAAACTGTTTTTT CASSTGAGPTNEKLFF
. TRBJ2-7 . TRBV23-1 TGCGCCAGCAGTCAATGTAACGGCGGGCTGACCTACGAGCAGTACTTC CASSQCNGGLTYEQYF
. TRBJ1-5 . TRBV4-1 TGCGCCAGCAGCCAAGTTTTTACAGAAGATCAGCCCCAGCATTTT CASSQVFTEDQPQHF
. TRBJ2-7 . TRBV7-9 TGTGCCAGCAGCCCAAGTTTCGGCGAGCAGTACTTC CASSPSFGEQYF
. TRBJ1-2 . TRBV12-3/TRBV12-4 TGTGCCAGCAGTTTGGGCAGGGAATCTGGCTACACCTTC CASSLGRESGYTF
few TRBJ1-5 . TRBV7-9 TGTGCCAGCAGCTTAGGCGGTCAGCCCCAGCATTTT CASSLGGQPQHF
. TRBJ1-6 TRBD1 TRBV27 TGTGCCAGCAGGTGGGGGCGGGGACAGGGTGATTCACCCCTCCACTTT CASRWGRGQGDSPLHF
. TRBJ2-1 . TRBV6-2/TRBV6-3 TGTGCCAGCAGCCTCACAGGGGAGCAGTTCTTC CASSLTGEQFF
. TRBJ1-2 . TRBV10-1 TGCGCCAGCAGGAGCAGGGTCTATGGCTACACCTTC CASRSRVYGYTF